This T cell receptor beta chain was obtained from a study of T cells after yellow fever vaccination. In the study overall: Preparing low-cell-number fractions relied on SMART-Seq v4 Ultra Low Input. General observations from the study: Contaminating bulk clonotypes could be abundant in FACS-sorted repertoires.

The length of the CDR3 is 12 residues. Trimming removed 5 bases at V and 5 bases at J, with 6 bases between. This clonotype was seen at least ten times. Its antigen remains unknown. In making TCR cDNA, 5'RACE template switching added a universal primer site and UMIs to it. In TCRdb, the 5' RACE reads were re-called with MiXCR into one record per CDR3 protein. The data hold around 310,000 distinct CDR3 sequences, with around 4.4% observed a single time. This sequence originates from a man younger than 35 who received the YFV17D yellow fever vaccine. V and J are TRBV12-3 or TRBV12-4 and TRBJ2-2; D unresolved. This material consisted of PBMCs, taken 15 days after the yellow fever booster vaccination. The CDR3 reads CASSTQTGELFF. As DNA, the CDR3 is TGTGCCAGCAGTACTCAGACCGGGGAGCTGTTTTTT.